This TCR beta chain was recorded in a study of T cell changes during pregnancy in multiple sclerosis. The assay was immunoSEQ multiplex PCR, and TCRdb's table has in-frame clones only and misses some. The sample consists of over 8,000 clones, 87% of them appearing once. Germline CDR1 is MNHEY and CDR2 is SMNVEV (reference sequence). The CDR3 sequence is 16 residues long. Trimming took 4 bases from V and 8 from J; bases not matched to a gene: 14. This chain uses TRBV27 with TRBJ2-3; 8 bases fit TRBD2. The TCR originated in a female donor in good health, enrolled as a control in a pregnancy study. The sample was CD8+ T cells from peripheral blood mononuclear cells, taken in the first trimester of pregnancy. Here the CDR3 DNA reads TGTGCCAGCAGTTCCCCGCACCGGGGGGGCCACCTTACGCAGTATTTT. Translating it yields CASSSPHRGGHLTQYF.